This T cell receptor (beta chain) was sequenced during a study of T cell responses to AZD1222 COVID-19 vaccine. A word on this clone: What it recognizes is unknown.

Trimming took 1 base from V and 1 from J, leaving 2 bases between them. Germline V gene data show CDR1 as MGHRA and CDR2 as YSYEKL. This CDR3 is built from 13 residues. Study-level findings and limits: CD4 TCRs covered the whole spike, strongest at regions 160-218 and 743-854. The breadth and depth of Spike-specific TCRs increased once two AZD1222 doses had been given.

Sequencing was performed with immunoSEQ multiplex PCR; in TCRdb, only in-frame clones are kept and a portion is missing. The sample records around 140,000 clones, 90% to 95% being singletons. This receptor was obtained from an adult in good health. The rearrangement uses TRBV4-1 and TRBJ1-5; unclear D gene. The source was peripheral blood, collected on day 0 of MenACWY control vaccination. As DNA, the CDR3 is TGCGCCAGCAGCCAAGTGAGCAATCAGCCCCAGCATTTT. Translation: CASSQVSNQPQHF.